Listed below are T cell receptor beta chains from one sample, sequenced in a study of cytomegalovirus exposure and HLA in healthy donors. TCRdb's table, derived via immunoSEQ multiplex PCR, lists solely in-frame clones and lacks some. The sample carries 150,000 or so clones, roughly 74% recorded once. Sequenced input: PBMCs. The source is a man aged 18-30 years in good health and CMV-seronegative. Both conserved end residues are part of each CDR3. Each record gives: CDR3 DNA, CDR3 protein, V gene, D gene, J gene, clone size. D genes are given only for firm matches. Clone sizes are given selectively: once, few, many, or a class where the clone is expanded.

TGTGCCAGCAGTTACGGTCAGAATAGCAATCAGCCCCAGCATTTT | CASSYGQNSNQPQHF | TRBV6-5 | . | TRBJ1-5 | .
TGCGCCAGCAGCTCCCGACAGGGGGCGAAAGAGACCCAGTACTTC | CASSSRQGAKETQYF | TRBV5-1 | TRBD1 | TRBJ2-5 | .
TGTGCCAGCAGTTACCCTCAGGGGGCGACTGAAGCTTTCTTT | CASSYPQGATEAFF | TRBV6-6 | TRBD1 | TRBJ1-1 | .
TGTGCCAGCAGCCAAGAGAAATCACCCCTCCACTTT | CASSQEKSPLHF | TRBV5-8 | . | TRBJ1-6 | .
TGCGCCAGCAGCTCGGGACTCCGGGGCACCGGGGAGCTGTTTTTT | CASSSGLRGTGELFF | TRBV4-1 | . | TRBJ2-2 | .
TGTGCCAGCAGTGAAGCGGGAGGGGGAAACATTCAGTACTTC | CASSEAGGGNIQYF | TRBV6-1 | . | TRBJ2-4 | few
TGTGCCAGCAGTGCCACAGGGATGAGCAATCAGCCCCAGCATTTT | CASSATGMSNQPQHF | TRBV2 | . | TRBJ1-5 | .
TGTGCCAGCTCAGCGGGGGACGGGAATGAGCAGTTCTTC | CASSAGDGNEQFF | TRBV18 | TRBD2 | TRBJ2-1 | .
TGTGCCAGCAGTGCCCGACTACTCCAAGAGACCCAGTACTTC | CASSARLLQETQYF | TRBV6-1 | . | TRBJ2-5 | .
TGTGCCAGTAGTATGTCGGGACAGGGAGGCGAGCAGTACTTC | CASSMSGQGGEQYF | TRBV19 | TRBD1 | TRBJ2-7 | few
TGTGCCAGCAGTGGGCCGAGAGGGGCTTTCTTT | CASSGPRGAFF | TRBV28 | . | TRBJ1-1 | .
TGTTCCAGCAGCCGCACCCCAGGGATGGGGAATGAAAAACTGTTTTTT | CSSSRTPGMGNEKLFF | TRBV7-9 | . | TRBJ1-4 | .
TGTGCCAGCAGTACTCGACAGGGGTGGTCCGGTGAGCAGTTCTTC | CASSTRQGWSGEQFF | TRBV27 | TRBD1 | TRBJ2-1 | .
TGTGCCAGCAGTTTGGGTCAGGGGCGGAACAATGAGCAGTTCTTC | CASSLGQGRNNEQFF | TRBV27 | . | TRBJ2-1 | .
TGCGCCAGCAGCCAACCCCTAGCGGGGCTCGAGCAGCTCTTC | CASSQPLAGLEQLF | TRBV4-1 | TRBD2 | TRBJ2-1 | .
TGTGCCATCAAGCGGGCAGCCTTAATTGGCAATGAGCAGTTCTTC | CAIKRAALIGNEQFF | TRBV10-3 | . | TRBJ2-1 | .
TGTGCCAGCAGCGTAGACATATCAAACACCGGGGAGCTGTTTTTT | CASSVDISNTGELFF | TRBV9 | . | TRBJ2-2 | few
TGTGCCAGCAGCGCCGATAGAAACACTGAAGCTTTCTTT | CASSADRNTEAFF | TRBV5-6 | . | TRBJ1-1 | once
TGTGCCAGCAGTATAAACCCCGGGACAGGGGGAGGCGAGACCCAGTACTTC | CASSINPGTGGGETQYF | TRBV27 | TRBD1 | TRBJ2-5 | .
TGTGCCAGCAGCTTAGAACGGCTAGCGGGGGTGGATGAGCAGTTCTTC | CASSLERLAGVDEQFF | TRBV7-8 | TRBD2 | TRBJ2-1 | .
TGTGCCAGCTCCCGGGGGGCTCAGCCCCAGCATTTT | CASSRGAQPQHF | TRBV18 | . | TRBJ1-5 | .
TGTGCCAGCAGCCAAACGGGGAAAGAGACCCAGTACTTC | CASSQTGKETQYF | TRBV11-3 | . | TRBJ2-5 | .